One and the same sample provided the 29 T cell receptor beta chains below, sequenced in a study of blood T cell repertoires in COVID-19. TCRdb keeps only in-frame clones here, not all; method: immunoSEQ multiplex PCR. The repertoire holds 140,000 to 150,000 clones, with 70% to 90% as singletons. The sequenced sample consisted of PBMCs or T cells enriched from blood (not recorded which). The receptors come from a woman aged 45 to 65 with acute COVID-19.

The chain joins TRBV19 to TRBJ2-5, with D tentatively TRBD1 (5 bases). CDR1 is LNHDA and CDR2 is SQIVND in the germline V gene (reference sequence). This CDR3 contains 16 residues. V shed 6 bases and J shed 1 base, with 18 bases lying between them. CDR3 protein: CASSLELRTLQETQYF. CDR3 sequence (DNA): TGTGCCAGTAGCCTGGAGCTGCGGACACTCCAAGAGACCCAGTACTTC. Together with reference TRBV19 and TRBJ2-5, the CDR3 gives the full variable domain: DGGITQSPKYLFRKEGQNVTLSCEQNLNHDAMYWYRQDPGQGLRLIYYSQIVNDFQKGDIAEGYSVSREKKESFPLTVTSAQKNPTAFYLCASSLELRTLQETQYFGPGTRLLVL.

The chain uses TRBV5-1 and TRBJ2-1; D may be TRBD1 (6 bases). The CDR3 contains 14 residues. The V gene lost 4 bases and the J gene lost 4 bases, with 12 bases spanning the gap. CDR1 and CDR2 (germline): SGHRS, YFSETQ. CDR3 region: CASSPMDSYNEQFF. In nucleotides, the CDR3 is TGCGCCAGCAGCCCCATGGACAGTTACAATGAGCAGTTCTTC.

CDR3 sequence: CASSAVTNTEAFF. The CDR3 bases are TGTGCCAGCAGTGCAGTAACGAACACTGAAGCTTTCTTT. The chain links TRBV25-1 to TRBJ1-1; D remains unclear. The CDR3 consists of 13 residues. Germline lookup yields CDR1 MGHDK and CDR2 SYGVNS. Deletions cut 4 bases from V and 1 base from J, with 7 bases between.

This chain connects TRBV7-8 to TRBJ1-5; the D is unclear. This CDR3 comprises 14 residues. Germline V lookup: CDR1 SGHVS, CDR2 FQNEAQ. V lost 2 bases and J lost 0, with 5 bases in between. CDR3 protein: CASSLPYSNQPQHF. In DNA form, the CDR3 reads TGTGCCAGCAGCTTACCTTATAGCAATCAGCCCCAGCATTTT.

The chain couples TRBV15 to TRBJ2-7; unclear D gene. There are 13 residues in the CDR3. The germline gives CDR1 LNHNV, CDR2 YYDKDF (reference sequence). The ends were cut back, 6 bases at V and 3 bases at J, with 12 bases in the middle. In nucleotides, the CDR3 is TGTGCCACCAGTTCGGGTGTAGACTACGAGCAGTACTTC. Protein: CATSSGVDYEQYF.

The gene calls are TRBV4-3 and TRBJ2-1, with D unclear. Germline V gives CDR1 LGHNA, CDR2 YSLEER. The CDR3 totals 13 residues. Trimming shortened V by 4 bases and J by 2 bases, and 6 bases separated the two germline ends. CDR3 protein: CASSPSPYNEQFF. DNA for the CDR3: TGCGCCAGCAGCCCATCCCCCTACAATGAGCAGTTCTTC.

The CDR3, as DNA: TGTGCCAGCAGTTCGCCACTCGGGACAGGCATTGACATTCAGTACTTC. It codes for CASSSPLGTGIDIQYF. This chain uses TRBV28 with TRBJ2-4, with TRBD1 matching 8 bases. This CDR3 has 16 amino acids. Germline V gene lookup returns CDR1 MDHEN and CDR2 SYDVKM. The trim removed 4 bases at V and 8 bases at J, leaving 13 bases unmatched. Full variable domain (missing parts from reference TRBV28 and TRBJ2-4): DVKVTQSSRYLVKRTGEKVFLECVQDMDHENMFWYRQDPGLGLRLIYFSYDVKMKEKGDIPEGYSVSREKKERFSLILESASTNQTSMYLCASSSPLGTGIDIQYFGAGTRLSVL.

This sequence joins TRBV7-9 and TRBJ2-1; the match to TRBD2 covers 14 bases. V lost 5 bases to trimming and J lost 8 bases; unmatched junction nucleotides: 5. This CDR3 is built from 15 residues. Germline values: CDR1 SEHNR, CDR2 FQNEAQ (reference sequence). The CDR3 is CASSRLAGGYYEQFF. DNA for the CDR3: TGTGCCAGCAGCCGACTAGCGGGAGGGTACTATGAGCAGTTCTTC.

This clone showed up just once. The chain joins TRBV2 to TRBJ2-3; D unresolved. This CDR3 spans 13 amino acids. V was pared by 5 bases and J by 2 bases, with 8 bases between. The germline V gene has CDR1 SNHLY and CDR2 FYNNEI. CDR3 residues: CASSFRVTDTQYF. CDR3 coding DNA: TGTGCCAGCAGTTTTAGAGTCACAGATACGCAGTATTTT.

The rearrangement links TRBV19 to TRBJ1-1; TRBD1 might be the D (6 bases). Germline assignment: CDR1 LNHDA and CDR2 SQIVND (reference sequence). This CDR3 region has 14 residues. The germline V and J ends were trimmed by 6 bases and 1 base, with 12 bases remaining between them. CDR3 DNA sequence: TGTGCCAGTAGGCCCCCACAGGGGAACACTGAAGCTTTCTTT. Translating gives CASRPPQGNTEAFF.

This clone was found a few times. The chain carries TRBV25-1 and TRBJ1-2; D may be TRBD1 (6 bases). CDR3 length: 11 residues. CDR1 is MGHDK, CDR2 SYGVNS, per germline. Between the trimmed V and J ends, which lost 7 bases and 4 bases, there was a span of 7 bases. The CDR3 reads CASKDSYGYTF. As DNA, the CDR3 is TGTGCCAGCAAGGACAGCTATGGCTACACCTTC.

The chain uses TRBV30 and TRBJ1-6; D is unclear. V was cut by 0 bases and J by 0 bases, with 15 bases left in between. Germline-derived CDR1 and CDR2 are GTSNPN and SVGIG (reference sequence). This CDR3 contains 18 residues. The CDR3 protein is CAWSVQRTARSYNSPLHF. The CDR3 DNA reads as TGTGCCTGGAGTGTACAGCGGACGGCCCGCTCCTATAATTCACCCCTCCACTTT.

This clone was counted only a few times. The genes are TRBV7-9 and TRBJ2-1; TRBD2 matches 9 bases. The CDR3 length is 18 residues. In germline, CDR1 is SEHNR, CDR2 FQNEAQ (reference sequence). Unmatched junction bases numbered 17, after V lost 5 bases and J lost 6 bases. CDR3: CASSARGAAGGRINEQFF. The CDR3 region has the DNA TGTGCCAGCAGCGCGAGAGGGGCGGCGGGAGGGCGGATCAATGAGCAGTTCTTC. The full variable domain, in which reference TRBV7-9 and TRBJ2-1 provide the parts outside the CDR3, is DTGVSQNPRHKITKRGQNVTFRCDPISEHNRLYWYRQTLGQGPEFLTYFQNEAQLEKSRLLSDRFSAERPKGSFSTLEIQRTEQGDSAMYLCASSARGAAGGRINEQFFGPGTRLTVL.

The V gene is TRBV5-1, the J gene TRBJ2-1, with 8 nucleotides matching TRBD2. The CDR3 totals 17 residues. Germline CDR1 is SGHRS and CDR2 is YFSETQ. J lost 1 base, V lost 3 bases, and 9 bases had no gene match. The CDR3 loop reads CASSSATGGGSYNEQFF. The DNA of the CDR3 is TGCGCCAGCAGCTCAGCAACAGGCGGGGGGTCCTACAATGAGCAGTTCTTC.

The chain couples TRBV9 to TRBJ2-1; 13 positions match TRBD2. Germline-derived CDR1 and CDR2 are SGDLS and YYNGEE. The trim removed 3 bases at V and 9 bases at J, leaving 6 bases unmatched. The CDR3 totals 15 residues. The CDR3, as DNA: TGTGCCAGCAGCGACCGGACTAGCGGGAGTAGTGAGCAGTTCTTC. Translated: CASSDRTSGSSEQFF.

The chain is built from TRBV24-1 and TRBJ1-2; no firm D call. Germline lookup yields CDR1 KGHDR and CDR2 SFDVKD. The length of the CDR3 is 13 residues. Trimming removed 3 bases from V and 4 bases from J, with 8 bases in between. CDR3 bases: TGTGCCACCAGTGATAGTGGGAGCTATGGCTACACCTTC. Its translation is CATSDSGSYGYTF.

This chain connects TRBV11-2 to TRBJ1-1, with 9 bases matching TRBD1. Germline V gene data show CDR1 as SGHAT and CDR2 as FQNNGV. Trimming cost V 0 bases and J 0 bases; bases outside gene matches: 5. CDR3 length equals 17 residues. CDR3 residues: CASSLDGTGRVNTEAFF. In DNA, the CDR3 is TGTGCCAGCAGCTTAGATGGGACAGGGAGGGTGAACACTGAAGCTTTCTTT.

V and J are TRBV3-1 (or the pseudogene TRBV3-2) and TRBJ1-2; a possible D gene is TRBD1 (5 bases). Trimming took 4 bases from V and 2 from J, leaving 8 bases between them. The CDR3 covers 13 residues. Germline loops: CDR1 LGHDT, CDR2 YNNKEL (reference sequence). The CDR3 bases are TGTGCCAGCAGCCCGGACATCAACTATGGCTACACCTTC. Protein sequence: CASSPDINYGYTF.

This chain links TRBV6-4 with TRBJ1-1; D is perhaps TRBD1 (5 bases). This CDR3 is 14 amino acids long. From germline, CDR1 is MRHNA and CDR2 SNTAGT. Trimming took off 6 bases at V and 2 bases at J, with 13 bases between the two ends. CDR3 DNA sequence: TGTGCCAGCAGCTTTGACAGTAGAAACACTGAAGCTTTCTTT. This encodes CASSFDSRNTEAFF.

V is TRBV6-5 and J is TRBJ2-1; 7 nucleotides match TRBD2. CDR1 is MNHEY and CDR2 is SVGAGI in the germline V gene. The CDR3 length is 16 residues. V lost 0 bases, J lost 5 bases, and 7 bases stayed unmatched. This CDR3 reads CASSYSPNLADNEQFF. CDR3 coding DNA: TGTGCCAGCAGTTACTCGCCCAACCTAGCGGACAATGAGCAGTTCTTC.

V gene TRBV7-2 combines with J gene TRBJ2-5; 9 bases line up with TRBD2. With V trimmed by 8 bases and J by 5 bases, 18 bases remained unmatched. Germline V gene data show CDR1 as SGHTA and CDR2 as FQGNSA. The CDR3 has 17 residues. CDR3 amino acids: CASAPGAGGGAVETQYF. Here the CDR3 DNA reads TGTGCCAGCGCCCCTGGCGCGGGAGGGGGGGCTGTCGAGACCCAGTACTTC.

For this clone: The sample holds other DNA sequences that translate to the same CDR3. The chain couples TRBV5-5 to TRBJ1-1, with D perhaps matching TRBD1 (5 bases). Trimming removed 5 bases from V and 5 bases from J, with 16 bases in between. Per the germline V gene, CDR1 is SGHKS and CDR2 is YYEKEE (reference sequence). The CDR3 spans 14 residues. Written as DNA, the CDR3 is TGTGCCAGCAGTCTGGAGGGCGGGGGGACTGAAGCTTTCTTT. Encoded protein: CASSLEGGGTEAFF.

CDR3 nucleotide sequence: TGTGCCAGCGGAGGACAGGCTACATCACCCCTCCACTTT. Translated, it gives CASGGQATSPLHF. The gene calls are TRBV2 and TRBJ1-6; TRBD1 agrees at 7 bases. The CDR3 contains 13 residues. V gave up 8 bases and J gave up 10 bases; unmatched junction bases: 8. Germline V gene sequence: CDR1 SNHLY, CDR2 FYNNEI.

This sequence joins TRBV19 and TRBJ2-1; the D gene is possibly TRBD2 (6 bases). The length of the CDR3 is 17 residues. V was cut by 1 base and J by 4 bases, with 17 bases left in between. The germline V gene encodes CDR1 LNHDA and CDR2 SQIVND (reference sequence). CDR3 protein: CASSIGWVGGKYNEQFF. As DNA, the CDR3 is TGTGCCAGTAGTATAGGTTGGGTGGGCGGGAAATACAATGAGCAGTTCTTC.

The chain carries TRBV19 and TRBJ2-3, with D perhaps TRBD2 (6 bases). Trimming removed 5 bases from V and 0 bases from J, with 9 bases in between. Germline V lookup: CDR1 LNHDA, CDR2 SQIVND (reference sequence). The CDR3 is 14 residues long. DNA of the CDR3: TGTGCCAGTAGTCCCGGGACTAGCACAGATACGCAGTATTTT. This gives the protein CASSPGTSTDTQYF.

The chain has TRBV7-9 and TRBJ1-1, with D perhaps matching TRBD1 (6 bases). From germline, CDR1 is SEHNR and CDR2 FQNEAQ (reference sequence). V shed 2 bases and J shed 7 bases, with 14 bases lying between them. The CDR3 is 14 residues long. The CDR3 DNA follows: TGTGCCAGCAGCTTATCGGGGGGCGGCTATGAAGCTTTCTTT. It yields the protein CASSLSGGGYEAFF.

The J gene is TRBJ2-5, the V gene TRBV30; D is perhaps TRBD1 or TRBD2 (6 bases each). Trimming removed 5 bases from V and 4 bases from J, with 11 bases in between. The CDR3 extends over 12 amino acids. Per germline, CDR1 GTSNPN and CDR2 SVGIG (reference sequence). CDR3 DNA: TGTGCCTGGGGAGGGGGAGGAGAGACCCAGTACTTC. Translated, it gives CAWGGGGETQYF.

CDR3 amino acids: CASTRDGGNIQYF. In DNA form, the CDR3 reads TGTGCCAGTACCCGGGACGGGGGAAACATTCAGTACTTC. The J gene is TRBJ2-4, the V gene TRBV19, with a weak D call TRBD2 (6 bases). Germline V gene data show CDR1 as LNHDA and CDR2 as SQIVND (reference sequence). Trimming removed 7 bases from V and 6 bases from J, with 13 bases in between. This CDR3 contains 13 residues.

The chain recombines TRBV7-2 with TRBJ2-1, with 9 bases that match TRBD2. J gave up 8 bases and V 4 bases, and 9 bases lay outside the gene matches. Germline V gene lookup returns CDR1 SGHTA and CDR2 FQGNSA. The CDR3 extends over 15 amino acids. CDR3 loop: CASSSVAGVGDEQFF. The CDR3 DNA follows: TGTGCCAGCAGCTCGGTAGCGGGAGTGGGCGATGAGCAGTTCTTC.